This T cell receptor beta chain originates from a study of neurological immune-mediated disorders. The sample holds many counts of this clonotype. In germline, CDR1 is MNHEY, CDR2 SMNVEV (reference sequence). This CDR3 is 14 amino acids long. The ends lost 4 bases at V and 2 bases at J; junction bases unmatched: 4. One entry per CDR3 protein, called by TCRdb with MiXCR from the 5' RACE reads. The sample contains 50,000 or so distinct CDR3 sequences, 3.8% of which appear only once. The J gene is TRBJ1-1, the V gene TRBV27; 7 bases agree with TRBD1. This sequence originates from a man aged 55 to 70 with multiple sclerosis. The source material was PBMCs. The CDR3 DNA follows: TGTGCCAGCAGTTCGGGACAGCGAAACACTGAAGCTTTCTTT. Translating gives CASSSGQRNTEAFF.